This T cell receptor (beta chain) was captured in a study of CD8 T cells in Susac syndrome (dated by TCRdb to between 2017 and 2020). For the wider study: Among the sequenced Susac syndrome patients, about six had clinically active disease and about eight were in clinical remission. Susac syndrome patients were therapy-naive, on corticosteroids (some also receiving IVIg), or on IVIg alone at blood withdrawal. Whether CD8+ T cell activation and differentiation in Susac syndrome was antigen driven was tested using repertoire sequencing. CD8+ T cell repertoire clonality was compared between more than 9 healthy donors, some 14 Susac syndrome patients and approximately 16 multiple sclerosis patients.

High-throughput TCR beta sequencing profiled peripheral blood CD8+ and CD4+ T cells from healthy donors, Susac syndrome patients and multiple sclerosis patients. The Susac syndrome patients fulfilled recently defined diagnostic criteria for either definite or probable disease. Bulk CD8+ and CD4+ T cells were purified by magnetic negative isolation, while CD8+ TEMRA cells were enriched using FACS. Blood was drawn into EDTA tubes, processed within 24 hours, and PBMCs were isolated by density gradient centrifugation. PBMCs intended for TCR sequencing were cryopreserved in liquid nitrogen and were subsequently thawed in a 37 degrees C water bath. The sorted or isolated CD4+, CD8+ and CD8+ TEMRA cells had a purity of 90% or higher. Notes on this clonotype: Its antigen remains unidentified. The input lacks base qualities; no much larger clone sits a single base away.

Overall study outcomes, separate from this receptor: CD8+ repertoires in Susac syndrome showed clonal expansion, which was highest in CD8+ TEMRA cells and was greater in clinically active patients than in remitting patients. Roughly 15 Susac-specific public clones were identified in the total CD8+ repertoire, and several Susac-specific public clones were identified in the CD8+ TEMRA repertoire. The number of individuals in the TCR sequencing and HLA analysis was recognized as being relatively small.

There are 15 amino acids in the CDR3, from cysteine to phenylalanine inclusive. The CDR3 DNA has 45 bases and is translated from base 1. Looking up the germline V gene yields CDR1 MNHEY and CDR2 SVGAGI. The germline V end is reduced by 2 bases and the J end by 7 bases; junction bases left unmatched: 9. RNA was extracted with the RNeasy kit and about 0.5 to 1 ug was reverse transcribed using random hexamers. The immunoSEQ multiplex PCR assay, covering 54 Vbeta and 13 Jbeta segments, was used to amplify TCR beta CDR3 regions. PCR amplification bias was corrected by using a synthetic template baseline for primer optimization and computational correction. From the authors' description of their analysis: Reads were assigned to V, D and J genes according to IMGT and analyzed in immunoSEQ Analyzer, with only productive sequences retained. To calculate clonality, Shannon entropy was normalized by log2 of the number of productive unique sequences and then subtracted from one. For each patient and control, public and private clones were evaluated within the 100 most prevalent clones. Clones were defined as Susac-specific if absent from the healthy and MS cohorts, from more than 900 published viral clones and from other ImmuneACCESS disease sequences. TCRdb redid the processing of the public reads, applying fastp at Q25 and MiXCR, and retained in-frame beta chains. Identical CDR3 protein sequences are pooled into one entry, listed with their most common genes and DNA. These V and J calls originate from TCRdb's pipeline instead of the authors' own analysis. This sample comprises 100,000 to 150,000 distinct CDR3 sequences, 90% to 95% of them detected only once. The ten largest clones take up approximately 0.22% of the sample.

The receptor was derived from a human donor with Susac syndrome. Sequencing input: CD8+ T cells from PBMCs. Recombination joined TRBV6-5 with TRBJ2-7; 9 bases in the middle match TRBD1. The DNA sequence reads TGTGCCAGCAGTTACCCGGGACAGGGTGCGCGAGAGCAGTACTTC. This gives the protein CASSYPGQGAREQYF.